The present entry profiles one T cell receptor (beta chain) with its context. This specimen comes from a study of T cell changes during pregnancy in multiple sclerosis. Profiled with immunoSEQ multiplex PCR; TCRdb holds only in-frame clones, not every one. The repertoire holds about 40,000 clones, roughly nine tenths seen once, with roughly 0.45% in the top ten. The starting material was CD4+ T cells from peripheral blood mononuclear cells, obtained in the third trimester of pregnancy. This clonotype was sampled from a female donor in good health, enrolled as a control in a pregnancy study.

DNA for the CDR3: TGTGCCTCGGACTTTTCCTACAATGAGCAGTTCTTC. This encodes CASDFSYNEQFF. The rearrangement links TRBV30 to TRBJ2-1; TRBD2 might be the D (5 bases). Germline assignment: CDR1 GTSNPN and CDR2 SVGIG (reference sequence). CDR3 size: 12 residues. Trimming left V 7 bases short and J 1 base short, with 8 bases between.